These T cell receptor beta chains were read from a single sample in a study of T cells in Graves' hyperthyroidism and ophthalmopathy. In TCRdb, the multiplex PCR reads were re-called with MiXCR into one record per CDR3 protein. This sample has hundreds of thousands of distinct CDR3 sequences, with about 25% found just once. Sequencing was done on a sample of blood. Every receptor here comes from a man in his fifties or sixties with Graves' hyperthyroidism. CDR3s include the opening cysteine and the closing phenylalanine or tryptophan. A D gene is named only where the DNA matches it firmly. Some rows mark clone size as missing; the rest say once, few, many or name a class of expanded clone.

clone size,V gene,J gene,D gene,CDR3 DNA,CDR3 protein
many,TRBV7-2,TRBJ2-3,TRBD2,TGTGCCAGCAGCTTATCTAGCGGCATCACAGATACGCAGTATTTT,CASSLSSGITDTQYF
NA,TRBV6-1,TRBJ2-7,NA,TGTGCCAGCAGTCAGAGCGCCTACGAGCAGTACTTC,CASSQSAYEQYF
NA,TRBV28,TRBJ2-5,NA,TGTGCCAGCAGTTCAACCTCGGGAGCAGAGACCCAGTACTTC,CASSSTSGAETQYF
NA,TRBV15,TRBJ1-3,NA,TGTGCCACCAGCAGAGTGGGAGTCGGAAACACCATATATTTT,CATSRVGVGNTIYF
NA,TRBV20-1,TRBJ2-7,TRBD2,TGCAGTGCAGAATTAGCGGGGATCGCCTACGAGCAGTACTTC,CSAELAGIAYEQYF
NA,TRBV5-1,TRBJ1-6,TRBD1,TGCGCCAGCAGCCAAATACAGGGGGCCAATTCACCCCTCCACTTT,CASSQIQGANSPLHF
NA,TRBV27,TRBJ2-7,TRBD2,TGTGCCAGCAGTCCGGGACTAGCGGGAGTCGGGTACGAGCAGTACTTC,CASSPGLAGVGYEQYF
NA,TRBV5-6,TRBJ2-5,TRBD1,TGTGCCAGCAGCAGAGTGGACAGGTCCCAAGAGACCCAGTACTTC,CASSRVDRSQETQYF
NA,TRBV7-3,TRBJ2-3,NA,TGTGCCAGCAGCATAACCGTCGTCCCGAACCGAGTTACGCAGTATTTT,CASSITVVPNRVTQYF
NA,TRBV9,TRBJ2-1,NA,TGTGCCAGCAGCCACGAGGGGGACGGGTCCTACAATGAGCAGTTCTTC,CASSHEGDGSYNEQFF
NA,TRBV12-3/TRBV12-4,TRBJ2-1,TRBD2,TGTGCCAGCAGTGATACTAGCGCCTCCTACAATGAGCAGTTCTTC,CASSDTSASYNEQFF
few,TRBV7-8,TRBJ2-5,TRBD2,TGTGCCAGCAGCTTAGGGACTAGCGGGAGGCGGGCCCAGTACTTC,CASSLGTSGRRAQYF
few,TRBV19,TRBJ2-7,NA,TGTGCCAGTACCCTTAGTGGGGGTAGTCCCTCCTACGAGCAGTACTTC,CASTLSGGSPSYEQYF
few,TRBV24-1,TRBJ1-4,NA,TGTGCCACCAGTGACCGACAGGCCCCGGCCGGAAAACTGTTTTTT,CATSDRQAPAGKLFF
few,TRBV2,TRBJ2-2,NA,TGTGCCAGCAGTGAGGTGACGGCCACCGGGGAGCTGTTTTTT,CASSEVTATGELFF
NA,TRBV19,TRBJ1-2,TRBD1,TGTGCCAGTAGTACTCGGGACAGGTTAGGGGGCTACACCTTC,CASSTRDRLGGYTF
NA,TRBV27,TRBJ2-1,NA,TGTGCCAGCAAGGTTGAGGCAGGGGCCCTTCCTCATTCCTACAATGAGCAGTTCTTC,CASKVEAGALPHSYNEQFF
once,TRBV28,TRBJ1-1,NA,TGTGCCAGCAGTTTACCAAAGGAATCTGAAGCTTTCTTT,CASSLPKESEAFF
few,TRBV2,TRBJ2-2,TRBD2,TGTGCCAGCAAAAAGACTAGCGGGAACACCGGGGAGCTGTTTTTT,CASKKTSGNTGELFF
NA,TRBV10-1,TRBJ1-4,NA,TGCGCCAGCTCCTCCGGGACAAGTAATGAAAAACTGTTTTTT,CASSSGTSNEKLFF
many,TRBV29-1,TRBJ1-1,NA,TGCAGCGTTCAAGGGCTAGCGAACACTGAAGCTTTCTTT,CSVQGLANTEAFF
NA,TRBV3-1,TRBJ2-6,NA,TGTGCCAGCAGCCAAGTTTGGGGGGTGTCTATGGCCAACGTCCTGACTTTC,CASSQVWGVSMANVLTF
many,TRBV20-1,TRBJ2-7,TRBD2,TGCAGTGCTTGTAGGACTAGCGAGACTGACGAGCAGTACTTC,CSACRTSETDEQYF
NA,TRBV7-2,TRBJ2-3,NA,TGTGCCAGCAGCTTAGGGGGGCATGGCACAGATACGCAGTATTTT,CASSLGGHGTDTQYF
NA,TRBV2,TRBJ1-1,NA,TGTGCCAGCAGTGTACGAATGGGCACTGAAGCTTTCTTT,CASSVRMGTEAFF
NA,TRBV13,TRBJ1-5,TRBD1,TGTGCCAGCAGCTTAGGAAGACAGGGCCAGCCCCAGCATTTT,CASSLGRQGQPQHF
few,TRBV29-1,TRBJ2-1,TRBD2,TGCAGCGTTGACGGGCTCCCTAGCGGGATATCGTCTAGCTCCTACAATGAGCAGTTCTTC,CSVDGLPSGISSSSYNEQFF
few,TRBV29-1,TRBJ2-7,NA,TGCAGCGTCCACAGGGATTACGAGCAGTACTTC,CSVHRDYEQYF
few,TRBV18,TRBJ1-2,NA,TGTGCCAGCTCACCAAGGCAGTCCGATGGCTACACCTTC,CASSPRQSDGYTF
many,TRBV7-3,TRBJ2-3,NA,TGTGCCAGCAGCTTGGGACGGACAGTCACAGATACGCAGTATTTT,CASSLGRTVTDTQYF
many,TRBV7-8,TRBJ1-1,NA,TGTGCCAGCAGCTTCCACAGGGAGCAAGCTTTCTTT,CASSFHREQAFF
many,TRBV6-1,TRBJ2-5,NA,TGTGCCAGCAGCGCCAACCAGGGGAGAGAGACCCAGTACTTC,CASSANQGRETQYF
NA,TRBV20-1,TRBJ2-1,TRBD2,TGCAGTGCTAACACTGGCGGGAGTGCCTACAATGAGCAGTTCTTC,CSANTGGSAYNEQFF
few,TRBV5-1,TRBJ2-7,NA,TGCGCCAGCAGCTTGGGGCTAGGAGGTTCCGCCGAGCAGTACTTC,CASSLGLGGSAEQYF
few,TRBV6-1,TRBJ1-2,TRBD1,TGTGCCACCCTACCGACAGGGACTTATGGCTACACCTTC,CATLPTGTYGYTF
once,TRBV6-4,TRBJ1-1,NA,TGTGCCAGCATTGAAGCTTTCTTT,CASIEAFF
many,TRBV30,TRBJ2-3,NA,TGTGCCTGGGACGGAGGAGGATATACGCAGTATTTT,CAWDGGGYTQYF
NA,TRBV7-9,TRBJ2-2,NA,TGTGCCAGCGGGGCAGGATCTGCCGGGGAGCTGTTTTTT,CASGAGSAGELFF
few,TRBV7-2,TRBJ2-7,NA,TGTGCCAGCAGCTTAGCAAACGAAGGACTGGGAGAACAGTACTTC,CASSLANEGLGEQYF
few,TRBV3-1,TRBJ2-1,NA,TGTGCCAGCAGCGGGGCGGGTAGCAGAAATGAGCAGTTCTTC,CASSGAGSRNEQFF
NA,TRBV12-3/TRBV12-4,TRBJ1-6,TRBD1,TGTGCCAGCAGTTTGAAGGGGACAGGAAATTCACCCCTCCACTTT,CASSLKGTGNSPLHF